The present TCR beta chain was sequenced within a study of T cell repertoires in cytomegalovirus infection. As for the study in general: From public TCR beta signatures came an indication of both CMV infection and matching HLA type.

MiXCR, applied by TCRdb to the reads, yields one record per CDR3 protein. The top ten clones hold more than 8.5% of a sample with 450,000 to 600,000 distinct CDR3 sequences, around 10% of them seen once. The CDR3 runs 16 residues. The V end lost 5 bases, the J end lost 1 base, and 14 bases lay between the germline ends. Looked up from germline, CDR1 is SGHTA and CDR2 is FQGTGA. This clonotype occurred many times. The chain recombines TRBV7-3 with TRBJ2-2, with D tentatively TRBD1 (5 bases). The sample taken for sequencing was PBMCs. This sequence was found in a human donor in good health (CMV status not recorded). Some clones in this sample may be carry-over from other donors' samples. The CDR3 nucleotides are TGTGCCAGCAGCCTAGACAGACAGAGGAACACCGGGGAGCTGTTTTTT. It is translated as CASSLDRQRNTGELFF.